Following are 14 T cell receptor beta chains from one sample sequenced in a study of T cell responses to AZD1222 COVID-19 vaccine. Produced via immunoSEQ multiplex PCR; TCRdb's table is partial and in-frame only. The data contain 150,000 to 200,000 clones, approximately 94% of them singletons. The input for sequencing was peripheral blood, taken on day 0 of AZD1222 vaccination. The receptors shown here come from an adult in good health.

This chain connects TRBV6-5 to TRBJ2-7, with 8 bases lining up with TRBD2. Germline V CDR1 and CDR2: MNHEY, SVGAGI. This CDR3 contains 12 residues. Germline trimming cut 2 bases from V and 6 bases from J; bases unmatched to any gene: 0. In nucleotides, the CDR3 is TGTGCCAGCAGTTACGCGGGGGGCGAGCAGTACTTC. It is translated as CASSYAGGEQYF.

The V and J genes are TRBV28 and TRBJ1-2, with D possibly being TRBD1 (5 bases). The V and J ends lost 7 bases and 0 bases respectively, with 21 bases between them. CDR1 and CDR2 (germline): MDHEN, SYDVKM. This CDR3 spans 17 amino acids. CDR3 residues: CASTKTGTLSANYGYTF. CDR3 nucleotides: TGTGCCAGCACCAAAACCGGGACCCTATCCGCTAACTATGGCTACACCTTC.

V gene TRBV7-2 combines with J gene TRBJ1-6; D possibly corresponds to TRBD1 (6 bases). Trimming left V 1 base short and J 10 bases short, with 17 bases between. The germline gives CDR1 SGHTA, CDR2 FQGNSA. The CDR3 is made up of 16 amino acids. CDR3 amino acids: CASSLVGQGMRSPLHF. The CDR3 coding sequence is TGTGCCAGCAGCTTAGTCGGCCAGGGGATGCGGTCACCCCTCCACTTT.

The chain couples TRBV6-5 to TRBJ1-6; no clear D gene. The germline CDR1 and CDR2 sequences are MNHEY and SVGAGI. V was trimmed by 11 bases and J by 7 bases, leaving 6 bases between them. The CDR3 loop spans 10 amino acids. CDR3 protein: CAGKNSPLHF. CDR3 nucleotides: TGTGCCGGAAAAAATTCACCCCTCCACTTT.

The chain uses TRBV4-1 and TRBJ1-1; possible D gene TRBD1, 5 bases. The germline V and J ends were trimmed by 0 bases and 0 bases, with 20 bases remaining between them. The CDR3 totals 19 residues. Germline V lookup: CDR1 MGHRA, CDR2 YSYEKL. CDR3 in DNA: TGCGCCAGCAGCCAAGATAGTGGGGGATGGACGACCCTGAACACTGAAGCTTTCTTT. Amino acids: CASSQDSGGWTTLNTEAFF.

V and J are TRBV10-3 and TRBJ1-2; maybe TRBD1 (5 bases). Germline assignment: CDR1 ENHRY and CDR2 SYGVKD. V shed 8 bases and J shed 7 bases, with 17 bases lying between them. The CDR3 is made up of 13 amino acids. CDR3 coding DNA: TGTGCCATCGTTGGGACGGACACTATTGGCTACACCTTC. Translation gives CAIVGTDTIGYTF.

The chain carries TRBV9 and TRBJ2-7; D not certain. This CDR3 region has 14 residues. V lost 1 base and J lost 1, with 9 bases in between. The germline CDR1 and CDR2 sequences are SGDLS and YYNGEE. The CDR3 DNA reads TGTGCCAGCAGCGTATCTATGACGTCCTACGAGCAGTACTTC. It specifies CASSVSMTSYEQYF.

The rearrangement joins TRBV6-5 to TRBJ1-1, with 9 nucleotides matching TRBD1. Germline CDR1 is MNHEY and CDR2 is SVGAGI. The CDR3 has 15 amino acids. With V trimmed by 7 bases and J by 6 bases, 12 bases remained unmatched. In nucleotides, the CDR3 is TGTGCCAGCACGTCACAGGGGGCGCCTACGGCTGAAGCTTTCTTT. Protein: CASTSQGAPTAEAFF.

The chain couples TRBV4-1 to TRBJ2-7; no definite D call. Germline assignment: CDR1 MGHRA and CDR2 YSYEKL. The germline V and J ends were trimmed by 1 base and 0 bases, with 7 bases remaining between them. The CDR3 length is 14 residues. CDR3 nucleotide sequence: TGCGCCAGCAGCCAAGCCGCCCACTCCTACGAGCAGTACTTC. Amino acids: CASSQAAHSYEQYF.

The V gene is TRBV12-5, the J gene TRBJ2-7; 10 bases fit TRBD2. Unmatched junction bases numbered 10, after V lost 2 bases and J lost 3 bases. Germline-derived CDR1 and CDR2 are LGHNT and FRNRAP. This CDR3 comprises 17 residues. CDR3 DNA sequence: TGTGCTAGTGGTTTGTTCCTAGCGGGGGCTCCGGTCTACGAGCAGTACTTC. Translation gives CASGLFLAGAPVYEQYF.

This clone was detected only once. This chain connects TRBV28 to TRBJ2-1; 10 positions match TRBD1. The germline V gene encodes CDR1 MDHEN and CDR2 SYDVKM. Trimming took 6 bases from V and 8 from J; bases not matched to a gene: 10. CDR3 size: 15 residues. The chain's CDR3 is CASSSRDRGTDEQFF. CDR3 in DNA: TGTGCCAGCAGCTCGAGGGACAGGGGAACAGATGAGCAGTTCTTC.

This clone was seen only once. The CDR3 DNA reads TGTGCCAGCAGCCAAATCGGACTAGCGGTTAACAATGAGCAGTTCTTC. Amino acid sequence: CASSQIGLAVNNEQFF. The chain combines TRBV14 with TRBJ2-1; 10 bases map to TRBD2. Germline V gene data show CDR1 as SGHDN and CDR2 as FVKESK. CDR3 length: 16 residues. The J segment lost 5 bases and the V segment lost 2 bases, leaving 6 bases of the junction unmatched.

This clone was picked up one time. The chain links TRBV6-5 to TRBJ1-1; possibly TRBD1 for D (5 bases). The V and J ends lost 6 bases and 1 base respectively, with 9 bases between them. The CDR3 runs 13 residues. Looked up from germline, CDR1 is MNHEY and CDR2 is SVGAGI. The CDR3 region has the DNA TGTGCCAGCAGCTTCGGGGCGAACACTGAAGCTTTCTTT. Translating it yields CASSFGANTEAFF.

The CDR3 DNA reads TGTGCCAGCAGCTTGGCAGGGACAGCAGCAAGAATTGCTAACTATGGCTACACCTTC. This gives the protein CASSLAGTAARIANYGYTF. The chain links TRBV5-4 to TRBJ1-2; TRBD1 agrees at 7 bases. Germline CDR1 reads SGHNT; CDR2 reads YYREEE (reference sequence). The CDR3 has 19 amino acids. Trimming removed 0 bases from V and 0 bases from J; junction bases left unmatched: 14. The variable domain in full, completed from reference TRBV5-4 and TRBJ1-2, reads ETGVTQSPTHLIKTRGQQVTLRCSSQSGHNTVSWYQQALGQGPQFIFQYYREEENGRGNFPPRFSGLQFPNYSSELNVNALELDDSALYLCASSLAGTAARIANYGYTFGSGTRLTVV.